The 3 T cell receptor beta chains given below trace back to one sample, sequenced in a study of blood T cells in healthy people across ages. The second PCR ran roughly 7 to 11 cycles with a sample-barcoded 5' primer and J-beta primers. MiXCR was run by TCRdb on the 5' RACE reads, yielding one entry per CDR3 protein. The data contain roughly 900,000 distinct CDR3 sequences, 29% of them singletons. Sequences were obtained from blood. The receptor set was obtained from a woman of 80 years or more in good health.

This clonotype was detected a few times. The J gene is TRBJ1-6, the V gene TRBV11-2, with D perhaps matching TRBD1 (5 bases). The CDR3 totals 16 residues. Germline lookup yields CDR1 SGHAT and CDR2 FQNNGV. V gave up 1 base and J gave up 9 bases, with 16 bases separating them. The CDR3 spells CASSLARGRTSSPLHF. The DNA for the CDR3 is TGTGCCAGCAGCTTAGCCCGGGGCAGAACGTCTTCACCCCTCCACTTT.

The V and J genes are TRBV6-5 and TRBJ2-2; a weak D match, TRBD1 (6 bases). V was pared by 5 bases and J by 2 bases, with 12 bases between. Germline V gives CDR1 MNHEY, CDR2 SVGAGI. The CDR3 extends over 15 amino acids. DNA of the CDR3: TGTGCCAGCAGTCTACAGGGTACAAACACCGGGGAGCTGTTTTTT. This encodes CASSLQGTNTGELFF.

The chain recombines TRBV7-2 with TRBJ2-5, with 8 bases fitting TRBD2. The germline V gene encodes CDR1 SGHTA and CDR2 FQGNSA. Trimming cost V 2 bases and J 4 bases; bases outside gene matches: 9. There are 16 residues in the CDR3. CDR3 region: CASSLKSGGAPETQYF. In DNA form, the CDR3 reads TGTGCCAGCAGCTTAAAGTCCGGGGGGGCCCCAGAGACCCAGTACTTC.